This T cell receptor (beta chain) was observed in a study of CD8 T cells in ankylosing spondylitis. Germline V gene data show CDR1 as KGHSH and CDR2 as LQKENI. V was trimmed by 5 bases and J by 7 bases, leaving 11 bases between them. The CDR3 runs 12 residues. Study conclusions and caveats: As reported, disease-linked clones showed significant enrichment in matched ankylosing spondylitis synovial fluid. Typical of ankylosing spondylitis blood, it appeared, was a TCR beta motif of several highly homologous variants. Some of these motif variants have turned up before, in reports on reactive arthritis synovial fluid and blood.

This clonotype was seen only a few times. Its antigen remains unknown. Researchers built TCR beta libraries using quantitative 5'-RACE with molecular barcodes. MiXCR, run by TCRdb on the 5' RACE reads, gives a single entry per CDR3 protein. Altogether about 840,000 distinct CDR3 sequences are present, 12% being singletons, with the ten largest covering just over 0.5%. The TCR comes from a male donor with ankylosing spondylitis. V usage is TRBV18 and J usage is TRBJ1-1, with D perhaps TRBD1 (5 bases). Sequencing used blood, either unsorted or a sorted T cell fraction (not recorded which). The DNA for the CDR3 is TGTGCCAGCTCAGCTTCGGGGGTTGAAGCTTTCTTT. It codes for CASSASGVEAFF.